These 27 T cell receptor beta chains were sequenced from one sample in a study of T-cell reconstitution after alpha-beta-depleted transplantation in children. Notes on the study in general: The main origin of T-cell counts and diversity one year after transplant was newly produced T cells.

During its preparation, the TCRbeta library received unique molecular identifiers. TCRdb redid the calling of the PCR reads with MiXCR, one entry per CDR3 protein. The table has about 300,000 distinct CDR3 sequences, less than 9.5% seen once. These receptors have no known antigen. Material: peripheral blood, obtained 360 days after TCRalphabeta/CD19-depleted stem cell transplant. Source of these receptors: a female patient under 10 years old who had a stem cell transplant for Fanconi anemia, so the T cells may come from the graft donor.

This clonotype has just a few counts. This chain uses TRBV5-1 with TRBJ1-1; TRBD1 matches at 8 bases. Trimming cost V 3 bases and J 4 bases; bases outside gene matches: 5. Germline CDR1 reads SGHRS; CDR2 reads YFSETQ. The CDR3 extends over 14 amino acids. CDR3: CASSSQGEGTEAFF. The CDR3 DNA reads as TGCGCCAGCAGCTCACAGGGGGAAGGCACTGAAGCTTTCTTT.

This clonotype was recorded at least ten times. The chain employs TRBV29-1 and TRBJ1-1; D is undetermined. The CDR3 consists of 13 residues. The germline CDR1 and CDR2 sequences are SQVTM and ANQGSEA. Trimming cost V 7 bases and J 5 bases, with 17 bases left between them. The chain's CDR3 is CSARSLIGTEAFF. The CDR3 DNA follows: TGCAGCGCACGATCCCTGATCGGTACTGAAGCTTTCTTT.

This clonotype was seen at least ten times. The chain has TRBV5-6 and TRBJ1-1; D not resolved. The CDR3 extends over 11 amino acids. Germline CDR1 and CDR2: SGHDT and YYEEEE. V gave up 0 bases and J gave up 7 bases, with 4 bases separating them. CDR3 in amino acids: CASSLADEAFF. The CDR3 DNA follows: TGTGCCAGCAGCTTGGCTGATGAAGCTTTCTTT.

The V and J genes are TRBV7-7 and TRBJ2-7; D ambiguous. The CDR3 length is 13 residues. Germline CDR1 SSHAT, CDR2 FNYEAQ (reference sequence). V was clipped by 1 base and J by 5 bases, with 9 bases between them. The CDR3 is CASSLVLSDEQYF. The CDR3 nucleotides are TGTGCCAGCAGCTTAGTACTAAGCGACGAGCAGTACTTC.

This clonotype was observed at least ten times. CDR3 region: CASSLAPIRRETEAFF. The CDR3 region has the DNA TGCGCCAGCAGCTTGGCCCCGATACGAAGAGAGACTGAAGCTTTCTTT. The chain joins TRBV5-1 to TRBJ1-1; D ambiguous. With 0 bases removed from V and 5 bases from J, the gap between germline ends came to 17 bases. The CDR3 has 16 amino acids. The germline V gene encodes CDR1 SGHRS and CDR2 YFSETQ. Looking up the rest from reference TRBV5-1 and TRBJ1-1 gives the full variable domain: KAGVTQTPRYLIKTRGQQVTLSCSPISGHRSVSWYQQTPGQGLQFLFEYFSETQRNKGNFPGRFSGRQFSNSRSEMNVSTLELGDSALYLCASSLAPIRRETEAFFGQGTRLTVV.

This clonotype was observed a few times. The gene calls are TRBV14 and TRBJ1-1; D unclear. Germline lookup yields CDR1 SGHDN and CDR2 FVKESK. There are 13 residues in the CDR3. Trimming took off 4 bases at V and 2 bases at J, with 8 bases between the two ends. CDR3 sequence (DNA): TGTGCCAGCAGCCCGAACGGTAACACTGAAGCTTTCTTT. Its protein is CASSPNGNTEAFF.

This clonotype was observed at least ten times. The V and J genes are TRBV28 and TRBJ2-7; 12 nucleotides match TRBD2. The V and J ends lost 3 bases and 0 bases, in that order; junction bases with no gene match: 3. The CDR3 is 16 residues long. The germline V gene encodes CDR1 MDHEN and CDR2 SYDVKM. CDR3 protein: CASSFPLAGGSYEQYF. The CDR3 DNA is TGTGCCAGCAGTTTCCCACTAGCGGGGGGCTCCTACGAGCAGTACTTC.

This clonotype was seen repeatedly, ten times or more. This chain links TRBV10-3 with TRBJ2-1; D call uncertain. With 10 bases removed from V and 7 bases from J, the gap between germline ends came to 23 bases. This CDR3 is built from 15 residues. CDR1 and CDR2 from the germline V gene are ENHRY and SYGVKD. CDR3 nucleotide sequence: TGTGCCACCGCCCGGACGGAATCGGCATGGAATGAGCAGTTCTTC. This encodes CATARTESAWNEQFF.

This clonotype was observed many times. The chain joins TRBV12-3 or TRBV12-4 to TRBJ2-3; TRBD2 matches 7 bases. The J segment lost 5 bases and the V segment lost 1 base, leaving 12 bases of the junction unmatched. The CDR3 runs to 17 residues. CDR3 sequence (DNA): TGTGCCAGCAGTTTAGGACTAGCCCGGCGTATAGGAGATACGCAGTATTTT. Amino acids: CASSLGLARRIGDTQYF.

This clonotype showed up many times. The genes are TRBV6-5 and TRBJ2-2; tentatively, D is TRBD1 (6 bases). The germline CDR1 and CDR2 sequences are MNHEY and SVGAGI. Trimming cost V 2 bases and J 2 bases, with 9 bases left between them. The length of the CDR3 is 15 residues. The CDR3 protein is CASSYRTDNTGELFF. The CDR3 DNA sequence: TGTGCCAGCAGTTACCGGACAGACAACACCGGGGAGCTGTTTTTT.

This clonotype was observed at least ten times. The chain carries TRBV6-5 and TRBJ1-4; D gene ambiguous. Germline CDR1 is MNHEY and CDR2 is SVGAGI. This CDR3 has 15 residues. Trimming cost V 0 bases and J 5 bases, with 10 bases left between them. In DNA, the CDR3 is TGTGCCAGCAGTTACTCGGGTGGCGGGAATGAAAAACTGTTTTTT. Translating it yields CASSYSGGGNEKLFF.

In nucleotides, the CDR3 is TGTGCCAGCAGTGATTCGAGATGGAGCCATGAGCAGTTCTTC. This sequence encodes CASSDSRWSHEQFF. The chain links TRBV6-4 to TRBJ2-1, with D unclear. Germline V gene data show CDR1 as MRHNA and CDR2 as SNTAGT. The CDR3 spans 14 residues. Between the trimmed V and J ends, which lost 3 bases and 8 bases, there was a span of 14 bases.

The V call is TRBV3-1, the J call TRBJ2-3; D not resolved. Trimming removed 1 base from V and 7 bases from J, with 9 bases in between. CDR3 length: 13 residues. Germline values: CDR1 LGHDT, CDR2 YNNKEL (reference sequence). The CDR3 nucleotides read TGTGCCAGCAGCCAAGTCCCCGCAAATACGCAGTATTTT. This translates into CASSQVPANTQYF.

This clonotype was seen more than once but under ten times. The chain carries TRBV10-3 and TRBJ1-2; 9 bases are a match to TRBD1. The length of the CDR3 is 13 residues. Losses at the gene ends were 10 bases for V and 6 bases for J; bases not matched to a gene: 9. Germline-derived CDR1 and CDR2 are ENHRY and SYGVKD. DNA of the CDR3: TGTGCCAGCCTCCCCGGGACAGGGCATGGCTACACCTTC. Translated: CASLPGTGHGYTF.

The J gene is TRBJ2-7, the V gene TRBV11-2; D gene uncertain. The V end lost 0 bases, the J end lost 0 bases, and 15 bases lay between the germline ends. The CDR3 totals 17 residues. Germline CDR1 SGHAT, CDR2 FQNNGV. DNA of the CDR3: TGTGCCAGCAGCTTAGATCATTTCAGCTTCTTCTCCTACGAGCAGTACTTC. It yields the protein CASSLDHFSFFSYEQYF. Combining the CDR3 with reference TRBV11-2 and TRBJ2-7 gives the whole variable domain EAGVAQSPRYKIIEKRQSVAFWCNPISGHATLYWYQQILGQGPKLLIQFQNNGVVDDSQLPKDRFSAERLKGVDSTLKIQPAKLEDSAVYLCASSLDHFSFFSYEQYFGPGTRLTVT.

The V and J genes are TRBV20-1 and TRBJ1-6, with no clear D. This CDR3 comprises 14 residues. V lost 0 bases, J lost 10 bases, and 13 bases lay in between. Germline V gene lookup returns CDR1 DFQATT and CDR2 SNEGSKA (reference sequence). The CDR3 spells CSARDPQPGSPLHF. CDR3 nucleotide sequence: TGCAGTGCTAGAGACCCCCAACCGGGGTCACCCCTCCACTTT.

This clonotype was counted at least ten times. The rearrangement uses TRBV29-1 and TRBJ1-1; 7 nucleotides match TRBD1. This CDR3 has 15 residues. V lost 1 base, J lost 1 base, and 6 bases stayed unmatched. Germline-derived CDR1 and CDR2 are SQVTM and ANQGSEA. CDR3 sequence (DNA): TGCAGCGTTGAAGGGACAGGTCTTCCGAACACTGAAGCTTTCTTT. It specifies CSVEGTGLPNTEAFF.

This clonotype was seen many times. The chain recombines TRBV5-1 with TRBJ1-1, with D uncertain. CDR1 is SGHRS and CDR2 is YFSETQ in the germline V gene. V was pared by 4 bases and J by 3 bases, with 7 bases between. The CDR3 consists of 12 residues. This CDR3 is CASSLRDTEAFF. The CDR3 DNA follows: TGCGCCAGCAGCCTGCGGGACACTGAAGCTTTCTTT.

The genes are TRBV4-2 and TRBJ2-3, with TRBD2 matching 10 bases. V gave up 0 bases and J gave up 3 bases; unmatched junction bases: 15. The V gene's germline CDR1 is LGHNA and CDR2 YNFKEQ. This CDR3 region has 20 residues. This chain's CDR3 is CASSQEVSLAGVSPTDTQYF. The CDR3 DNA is TGTGCCAGCAGCCAAGAAGTTAGCCTAGCGGGGGTGTCTCCTACAGATACGCAGTATTTT.

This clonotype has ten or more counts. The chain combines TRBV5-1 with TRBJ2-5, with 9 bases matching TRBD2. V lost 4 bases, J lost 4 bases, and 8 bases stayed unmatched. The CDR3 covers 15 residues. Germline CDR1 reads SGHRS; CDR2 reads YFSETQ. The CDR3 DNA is TGCGCCAGCAGCCCGATAGCGGGGGCCCGAGAGACCCAGTACTTC. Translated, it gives CASSPIAGARETQYF.

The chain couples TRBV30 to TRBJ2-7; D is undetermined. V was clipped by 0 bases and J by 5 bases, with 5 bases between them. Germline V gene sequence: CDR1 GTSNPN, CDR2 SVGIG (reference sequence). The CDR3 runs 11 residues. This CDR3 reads CAWSVLNEQYF. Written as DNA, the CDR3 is TGTGCCTGGAGTGTACTCAACGAGCAGTACTTC.

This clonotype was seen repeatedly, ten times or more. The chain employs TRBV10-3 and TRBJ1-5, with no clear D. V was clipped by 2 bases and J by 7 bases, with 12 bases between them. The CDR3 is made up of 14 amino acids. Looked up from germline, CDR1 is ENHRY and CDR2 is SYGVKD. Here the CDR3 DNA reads TGTGCCATCAGTGAGGAACAGAGAGGCCAGCCCCAGCATTTT. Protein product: CAISEEQRGQPQHF.

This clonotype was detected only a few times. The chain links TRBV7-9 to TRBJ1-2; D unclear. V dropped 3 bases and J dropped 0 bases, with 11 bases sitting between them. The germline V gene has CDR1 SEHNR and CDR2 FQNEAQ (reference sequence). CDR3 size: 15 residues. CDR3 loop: CASSLYGASNYGYTF. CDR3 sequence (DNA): TGTGCCAGCAGCTTGTACGGCGCCTCTAACTATGGCTACACCTTC.

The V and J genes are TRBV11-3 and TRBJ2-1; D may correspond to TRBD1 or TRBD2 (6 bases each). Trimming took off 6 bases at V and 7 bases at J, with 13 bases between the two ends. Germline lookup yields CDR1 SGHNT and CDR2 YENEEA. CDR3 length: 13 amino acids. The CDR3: CASSQRGDNEQFF. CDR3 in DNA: TGTGCCAGCAGTCAAAGGGGGGATAATGAGCAGTTCTTC.

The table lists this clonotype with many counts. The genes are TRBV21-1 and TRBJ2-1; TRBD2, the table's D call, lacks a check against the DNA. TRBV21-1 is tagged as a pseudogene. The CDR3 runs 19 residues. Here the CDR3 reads CASTNIPNRSGRGRDEQFF. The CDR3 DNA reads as TGTGCCAGCACTAACATCCCAAACCGTAGCGGGAGGGGGAGGGATGAGCAGTTCTTC.

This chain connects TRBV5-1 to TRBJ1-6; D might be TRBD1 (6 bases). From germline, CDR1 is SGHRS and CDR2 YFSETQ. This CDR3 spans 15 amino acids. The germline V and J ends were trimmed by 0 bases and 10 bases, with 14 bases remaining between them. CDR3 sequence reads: CASSLAGLTGSPLHF. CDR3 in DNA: TGCGCCAGCAGCTTGGCAGGGTTAACAGGGTCACCCCTCCACTTT.

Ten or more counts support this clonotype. The CDR3, as DNA: TGTGCCAGCAGTTTTCGACAGCCCCAGCATTTT. Protein: CASSFRQPQHF. The rearrangement uses TRBV28 and TRBJ1-5, with D uncertain. Germline CDR1 is MDHEN and CDR2 is SYDVKM. Trimming took 3 bases from V and 7 from J, leaving 4 bases between them. The CDR3 runs 11 residues.